The rows below give T cell receptor beta chains drawn from one sample of a study of OX40 agonist ivuxolimab in advanced cancers. The table came from immunoSEQ multiplex PCR; TCRdb's copy has only in-frame clones and leaves some out. The sample has more than 50,000 clones; roughly 85% are singletons. Sequencing used CD4+ or CD8+ T cells sorted from blood, obtained in a trial of the OX40 agonist ivuxolimab. These receptors were obtained from an adult with an advanced solid tumor such as melanoma, head and neck, liver or kidney cancer. Both conserved end residues are part of each CDR3. D genes are given only for firm matches. Clone sizes are given selectively: once, few, many, or a class where the clone is expanded.

size	J	V	D	CDR3	DNA
-	TRBJ2-5	TRBV6-1	-	CASSEAGEETQYF	TGTGCCAGCAGTGAAGCTGGCGAGGAGACCCAGTACTTC
-	TRBJ2-2	TRBV2	TRBD1	CASTDRGFSNTGELFF	TGTGCCAGCACGGACAGGGGGTTTTCGAACACCGGGGAGCTGTTTTTT
-	TRBJ2-7	TRBV1	-	CTSSQGVRQLPYEQYF	TGCACCAGCAGCCAAGGAGTGCGACAGCTACCATACGAGCAGTACTTC
-	TRBJ2-3	TRBV6-6	-	CASSYSGDTQYF	TGTGCCAGCAGTTACTCAGGAGATACGCAGTATTTT
-	TRBJ2-3	TRBV11-1	-	CASSAPRGASTDTQYF	TGTGCCAGCAGCGCCCCTCGGGGGGCGAGCACAGATACGCAGTATTTT
once	TRBJ1-2	TRBV6-1	-	CASSEVGTNYGYTF	TGTGCCAGCAGTGAAGTGGGTACGAACTATGGCTACACCTTC
-	TRBJ2-5	TRBV19	TRBD2	CASSRRAGELETQYF	TGTGCCAGTAGTCGAAGGGCGGGAGAGCTGGAGACCCAGTACTTC
-	TRBJ1-1	TRBV9	-	CASSETPHNTEAFF	TGTGCCAGCAGCGAGACCCCCCACAACACTGAAGCTTTCTTT
-	TRBJ2-1	TRBV23-1	-	CASTTLQGCNEQFF	TGCGCCAGCACCACCTTGCAGGGTTGCAATGAGCAGTTCTTC
-	TRBJ2-2	TRBV29-1	-	CSVVFRSAGELFF	TGCAGCGTTGTATTTAGGAGCGCCGGGGAGCTGTTTTTT
-	TRBJ1-5	TRBV30	-	CAWSVQGTQHF	TGTGCCTGGAGTGTACAGGGCACCCAGCATTTT
-	TRBJ2-6	TRBV2	-	CASSLPWSGANVLTF	TGTGCCAGTTCTCTCCCGTGGTCTGGGGCCAACGTCCTGACTTTC
-	TRBJ1-5	TRBV28	TRBD1	CASSQRGRGRSQPQHF	TGTGCCAGCAGCCAACGGGGCAGGGGGAGAAGTCAGCCCCAGCATTTT
-	TRBJ1-5	TRBV7-3	TRBD1	CASPTMGTGGCQPQHF	TGTGCCAGCCCCACAATGGGGACAGGGGGCTGTCAGCCCCAGCATTTT
-	TRBJ1-2	TRBV9	TRBD1	CARRDRNYGYTF	TGTGCCCGCCGGGACAGAAACTATGGCTACACCTTC
-	TRBJ1-2	TRBV2	-	CASTKGLGREANYGYTF	TGTGCCAGCACCAAAGGGTTAGGGAGAGAGGCTAACTATGGCTACACCTTC
-	TRBJ1-5	TRBV6-5	TRBD1	CASSEQGALGPQHF	TGTGCCAGCAGTGAACAGGGGGCCCTAGGGCCCCAGCATTTT
few	TRBJ2-7	TRBV2	-	CASSEVTSPSYEQYF	TGTGCCAGCAGTGAAGTGACCAGCCCCTCCTACGAGCAGTACTTC
-	TRBJ1-1	TRBV19	TRBD1	CASSRTGATEAFF	TGTGCCAGTAGTAGAACAGGGGCCACTGAAGCTTTCTTT
-	TRBJ2-3	TRBV10-1	-	CASSESGLETQYF	TGCGCCAGCAGTGAGTCAGGGCTCGAGACGCAGTATTTT
-	TRBJ1-6	TRBV2	-	CASSDGERFGNSPLHF	TGTGCCAGCAGTGATGGAGAAAGGTTTGGTAATTCACCCCTCCACTTT
-	TRBJ2-2	TRBV5-6	-	CASRIWRGNTGELFF	TGTGCCAGCAGGATCTGGCGGGGGAACACCGGGGAGCTGTTTTTT
once	TRBJ2-7	TRBV5-1	-	CASSLGQEYEQYF	TGCGCCAGCAGCTTGGGTCAGGAGTACGAGCAGTACTTC
-	TRBJ1-4	TRBV10-2	TRBD1	CASMPGQEVEKLFF	TGCGCCAGCATGCCGGGACAGGAAGTGGAAAAACTGTTTTTT
few	TRBJ2-7	TRBV27	-	CASTLRVGAGSYEQYF	TGTGCCAGCACACTGCGAGTTGGGGCAGGGTCCTACGAGCAGTACTTC
-	TRBJ1-4	TRBV6-1	-	CASSVGRNEKLFF	TGTGCCAGCAGTGTCGGGAGGAATGAAAAACTGTTTTTT
-	TRBJ2-7	TRBV6-6	TRBD1	CASSYGTGAYEQYF	TGTGCCAGCAGTTACGGGACAGGGGCCTACGAGCAGTACTTC
-	TRBJ1-1	TRBV5-1	-	CASSWESGSEAFF	TGCGCCAGCAGCTGGGAATCAGGCTCTGAAGCTTTCTTT
-	TRBJ2-1	TRBV11-2	-	CASSIGTNNEQFF	TGTGCCAGCAGCATCGGGACCAACAATGAGCAGTTCTTC
-	TRBJ2-2	TRBV28	TRBD1	CVSGQGNTGELFF	TGTGTCTCCGGACAGGGGAACACCGGGGAGCTGTTTTTT
once	TRBJ1-3	TRBV28	-	CASSTLRKLGNTIYF	TGTGCCAGCAGTACGCTGAGGAAGCTTGGAAACACCATATATTTT
-	TRBJ2-1	TRBV27	-	CASSPASPSNEQFF	TGTGCCAGCAGCCCGGCCTCCCCCAGCAATGAGCAGTTCTTC
-	TRBJ2-7	TRBV23-1	-	CASSGKKAFRASYEQYF	TGCGCCAGCAGTGGCAAAAAGGCTTTCAGGGCCTCCTACGAGCAGTACTTC
once	TRBJ2-5	TRBV2	-	CASSERTVSETQYF	TGTGCCAGCAGTGAAAGGACGGTCTCAGAGACCCAGTACTTC
-	TRBJ2-7	TRBV28	-	CASSAGTVSIEQYF	TGTGCCAGCAGTGCCGGGACCGTCTCGATCGAGCAGTACTTC
once	TRBJ2-2	TRBV4-2	-	CASSQVLTRGTGELFF	TGTGCCAGCAGCCAAGTTCTGACCCGGGGGACCGGGGAGCTGTTTTTT
-	TRBJ1-1	TRBV2	-	CASSERDMGLYTEAFF	TGTGCCAGCAGTGAACGGGACATGGGCCTTTACACTGAAGCTTTCTTT
-	TRBJ1-4	TRBV29-1	TRBD1	CSVRTGGEKLFF	TGCAGCGTCCGGACAGGGGGGGAAAAACTGTTTTTT
once	TRBJ2-1	TRBV5-1	TRBD2	CASSLGWAGALYNEQFF	TGCGCCAGCAGCTTGGGGTGGGCGGGAGCGCTCTACAATGAGCAGTTCTTC
-	TRBJ1-6	TRBV28	-	CASSPPLGQNSPLHF	TGTGCCAGCAGTCCCCCCTTGGGGCAGAATTCACCCCTCCACTTT
-	TRBJ1-1	TRBV6-1	-	CASSRGTLNTEAFF	TGTGCCAGCAGTCGGGGCACTTTAAACACTGAAGCTTTCTTT
-	TRBJ2-3	TRBV5-4	-	CASSLKTGEDTQYF	TGTGCCAGCAGCTTGAAAACAGGAGAAGATACGCAGTATTTT
-	TRBJ2-7	TRBV6-1	-	CASSGGYEQYF	TGTGCCAGCAGTGGAGGGTACGAGCAGTACTTC
-	TRBJ1-2	TRBV19	TRBD1	CASSWDRGPANYGYTF	TGTGCCAGTAGTTGGGACAGGGGGCCGGCTAACTATGGCTACACCTTC
-	TRBJ2-5	TRBV10-3	-	CAISEMDTQYF	TGTGCCATCAGTGAGATGGATACCCAGTACTTC
-	TRBJ2-1	TRBV6-5	TRBD2	CASSYSRAGGDNEQFF	TGTGCCAGCAGTTACTCGAGGGCGGGGGGCGACAATGAGCAGTTCTTC
once	TRBJ1-4	TRBV29-1	-	CSVGAGQRNEKLFF	TGCAGCGTTGGAGCGGGACAAAGAAATGAAAAACTGTTTTTT
-	TRBJ2-2	TRBV7-6	TRBD1	CASRPSYRGPRAGELFF	TGTGCCAGCAGACCAAGTTACAGGGGGCCTCGGGCCGGGGAGCTGTTTTTT